This T cell receptor beta chain was captured in a study of blood T cell repertoires in COVID-19. Study background: The study drew acute and convalescent COVID-19 samples from the United States, Italy and Spain. The cDNA or gDNA used as material had been derived from T cells, B-cell-depleted T cells, or PBMCs.

Germline trimming cut 6 bases from V and 7 bases from J; bases unmatched to any gene: 7. This CDR3 spans 15 amino acids. CDR1 MNHEY and CDR2 SVGAGI come from the germline V gene. Authors' data handling: Estimated nucleated cell counts came from reference gene primer amplification. Data came from immunoSEQ multiplex PCR; TCRdb stores just in-frame clones and leaves some out. V, J and clone size are those of that table, while D and trimming were read from the DNA. The repertoire holds 55,000 to 75,000 clones, over 75% seen once, with about 3.8% in the top ten. The specimen sequenced was peripheral blood. The chain carries TRBV6-5 and TRBJ1-6, with TRBD1 identical over 9 bases. The TCR was taken from a human donor in a cohort sampled during active COVID-19. The CDR3 nucleotides are TGTGCCAGCAGCCTAACCGGGACAGGGAATTCACCCCTCCACTTT. This encodes CASSLTGTGNSPLHF.